This record covers a single T cell receptor (beta chain). The antigen is not known. TCRdb analysed the 5' RACE reads with MiXCR anew, one entry per CDR3 protein. The repertoire has about 240,000 distinct CDR3 sequences, about an eighth of them found once; the top ten carry 4% to 5%. The CDR3 is 14 amino acids. V lost 5 bases, J lost 6 bases, and 14 bases lay in between. Germline CDR1 and CDR2: SGHTA and FQGTGA. The sample comes from a study of identical twins. Study-level points and caveats: Part of the zero-insertion signal could reflect confounding by invariant MAIT and iNKT cells.

These data were likewise used in another study, on yellow fever vaccine responses in identical twins.

V usage is TRBV7-3 and J usage is TRBJ2-1; TRBD1 or TRBD2 may be the D gene (6 bases each). This clonotype was sampled from a woman younger than 35 in good health. Source material: memory (CD45RO+) T cells sorted from blood. CDR3 residues: CASSRDGGPNEQFF. The CDR3 nucleotides read TGTGCCAGCAGCCGAGACGGGGGCCCCAATGAGCAGTTCTTC.